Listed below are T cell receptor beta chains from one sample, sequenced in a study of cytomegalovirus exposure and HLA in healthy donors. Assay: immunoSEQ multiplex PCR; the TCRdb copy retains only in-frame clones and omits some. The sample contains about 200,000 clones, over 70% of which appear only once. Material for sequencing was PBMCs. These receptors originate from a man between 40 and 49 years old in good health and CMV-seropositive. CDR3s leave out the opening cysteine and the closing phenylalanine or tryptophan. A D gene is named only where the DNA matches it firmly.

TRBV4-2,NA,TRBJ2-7,ASSQDDSSYEQY
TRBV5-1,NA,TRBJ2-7,ASSKTRSQQSYEQY
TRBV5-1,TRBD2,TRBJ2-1,ASSLGTSGGLNEQF
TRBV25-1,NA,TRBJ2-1,ASSEERFNEQF
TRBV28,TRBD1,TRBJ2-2,ASYRGSANTGELF
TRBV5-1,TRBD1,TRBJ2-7,ASSLTGVIYEQY
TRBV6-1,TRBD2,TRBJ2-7,ASSQSTSGSYEQY
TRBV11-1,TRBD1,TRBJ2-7,ASSRGQGAYEQY
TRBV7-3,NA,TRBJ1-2,ASSPGGGNYGYT
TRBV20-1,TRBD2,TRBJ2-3,SAPPGLTQY
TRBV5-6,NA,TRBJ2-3,ASSLSVSPAQY
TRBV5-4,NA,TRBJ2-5,ASSSISGLATETQY
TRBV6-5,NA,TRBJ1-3,ASSPTRGNTIY
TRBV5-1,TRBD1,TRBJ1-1,ASSLSRGDLNTEAF
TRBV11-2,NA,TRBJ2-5,ASSSDIQETQY
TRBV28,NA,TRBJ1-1,AGRPRQGGEAF
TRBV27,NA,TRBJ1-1,ASSLSGGYTEAF
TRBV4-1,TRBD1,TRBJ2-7,ASSPSGTAYEQY
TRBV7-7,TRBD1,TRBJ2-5,ASGGGQGARQETQY
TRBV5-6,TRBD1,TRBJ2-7,ASSLGQGAYEQY
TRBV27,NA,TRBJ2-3,ASSFIQGLFGDTQY
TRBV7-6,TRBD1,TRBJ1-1,ASSLGQGTEAF
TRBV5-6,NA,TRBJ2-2,ASRQTYTGELF
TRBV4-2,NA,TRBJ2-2,ASSQARNTGELF
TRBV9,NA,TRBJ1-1,ASSLSTELNTEAF
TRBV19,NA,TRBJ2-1,ASSISGYNEQF
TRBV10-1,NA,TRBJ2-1,ASRETGPRNEQF
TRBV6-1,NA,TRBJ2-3,ASSEWSGSTDTQY
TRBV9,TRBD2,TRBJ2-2,ASSHNEQGGRPLTGELF
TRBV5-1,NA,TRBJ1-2,ASSLAGDSYGYT
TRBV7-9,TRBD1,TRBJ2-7,ASSLAGTAEQY
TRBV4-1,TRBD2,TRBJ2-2,ASSQEGGLAGGVSGELF
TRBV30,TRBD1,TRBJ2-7,AWRQGAAEQY
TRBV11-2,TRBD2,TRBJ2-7,ASSLDQAGGGQY
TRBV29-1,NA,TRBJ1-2,SVEPGQKWRGYT
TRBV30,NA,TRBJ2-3,AWSVLTDTQY
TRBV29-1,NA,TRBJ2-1,SVEGGNYNEQF
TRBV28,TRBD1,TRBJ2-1,ASVSQTGTSYNEQF
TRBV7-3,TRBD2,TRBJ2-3,ASSLLAGVVDTQY
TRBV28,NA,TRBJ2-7,ASGEGSGPLYEQY
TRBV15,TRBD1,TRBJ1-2,ATSIGQGRGGSYGYT